The sample holds a few counts of the clone carrying this T cell receptor beta chain. Its antigen remains unidentified. The sorted Tregs were CD4+CD25+CD127-/low cells. After constant-region reverse-primer amplification, full-length variable regions underwent semi-nested PCR with Nested Universal Primer A. MiXCR, run by TCRdb on the 5' RACE reads, gives a single entry per CDR3 protein. The profile shows more than 55,000 distinct CDR3 sequences, around 21% of them singletons. Study results and limitations: Tumor Treg TCRs overlapped most with tumor naive CD4+ cells. Whole repertoires were not studied in the larger cohort, only one V-J beta rearrangement.

Germline CDR1 is SGHAT and CDR2 is FQNNGV. The V end was cut by 5 bases, the J end by 2 bases, with 16 bases between. The CDR3 has 15 residues. The source of this sequence is a female donor with breast cancer. The source material was tumor-infiltrating Tregs sorted from the breast tumor. The rearrangement links TRBV11-2 to TRBJ2-7, with D possibly matching TRBD1 (6 bases). CDR3 DNA sequence: TGTGCCAGCAGCCACCCACAGGGACCAACCTACGAGCAGTACTTC. Translated: CASSHPQGPTYEQYF.